This T cell receptor beta chain was found in a study of glioma-infiltrating T cells after dendritic cell vaccination. Regarding time point: after dendritic cell vaccination, including at tumor progression/relapse. Some clones are missing from TCRdb's copy, which holds only in-frame ones; the method was immunoSEQ multiplex PCR. The table shows about 87,000 clones, with around 86% occurring only once. V lost 0 bases to trimming and J lost 1 base, with 14 bases between them. The CDR3 extends over 17 amino acids. The germline CDR1 and CDR2 sequences are SGHNT and YENEEA. The sample was blood, taken after dendritic cell vaccination. The chain recombines TRBV11-3 with TRBJ2-3; D gene uncertain. The TCR was taken from a human donor with glioblastoma. In nucleotides, the CDR3 is TGTGCCAGCAGCTTAGATATGGGCGAGCATGGCACAGATACGCAGTATTTT. Translation gives CASSLDMGEHGTDTQYF.